These 29 T cell receptor beta chains were all obtained from the same sample, sequenced in a study of blood T cell repertoires in COVID-19. The method was immunoSEQ multiplex PCR; TCRdb's version includes in-frame clones alone and lacks a portion of them. Of 70,000 or so clones listed, approximately 86% were seen once; the top ten hold around 13%. The sequenced sample consisted of peripheral blood. The source is a woman aged 55-69 years with acute or convalescent COVID-19.

V and J are TRBV28 and TRBJ1-4; a possible D gene is TRBD1 (6 bases). CDR3 length: 14 residues. Germline assignment: CDR1 MDHEN and CDR2 SYDVKM. Trimming left V 6 bases short and J 8 bases short, with 16 bases between. CDR3 DNA sequence: TGTGCCAGCAGGCCACAGGGATTTGGCGAAAAACTGTTTTTT. The encoded protein is CASRPQGFGEKLFF.

The genes are TRBV4-1 and TRBJ1-1; no reliable D call. The CDR3 totals 14 residues. Germline loops: CDR1 MGHRA, CDR2 YSYEKL. V was cut by 2 bases and J by 1 base, with 8 bases left in between. The CDR3 coding sequence is TGCGCCAGCAGCCAATGGCCCTCGAACACTGAAGCTTTCTTT. Translated, it gives CASSQWPSNTEAFF.

The rearrangement joins TRBV9 to TRBJ2-1; 9 bases are a match to TRBD1. J gave up 10 bases and V 4 bases, and 3 bases lay outside the gene matches. This CDR3 contains 12 residues. Germline CDR1 and CDR2: SGDLS and YYNGEE. CDR3 sequence: CASSTGGAEQFF. CDR3 bases: TGTGCCAGCAGCACAGGGGGCGCGGAGCAGTTCTTC.

This clone has only a few counts. This chain connects TRBV15 to TRBJ2-2; 8 nucleotides align to TRBD2. The CDR3 runs 18 residues. Germline trimming cut 0 bases from V and 0 bases from J; bases unmatched to any gene: 6. Germline V CDR1 and CDR2: LNHNV, YYDKDF (reference sequence). The chain's CDR3 is CATSRDFGGGTNTGELFF. CDR3 DNA: TGTGCCACCAGCAGAGATTTCGGCGGGGGGACGAACACCGGGGAGCTGTTTTTT.

The chain employs TRBV11-2 and TRBJ1-4, with D tentatively TRBD1 (6 bases). The CDR3 loop spans 17 amino acids. Germline V gene sequence: CDR1 SGHAT, CDR2 FQNNGV. With 3 bases removed from V and 1 base from J, the gap between germline ends came to 15 bases. CDR3 loop: CASSFGGDTLTNEKLFF. The CDR3 DNA reads TGTGCCAGCAGCTTCGGGGGGGACACCTTAACTAATGAAAAACTGTTTTTT. The full variable domain, in which reference TRBV11-2 and TRBJ1-4 provide the parts outside the CDR3, is EAGVAQSPRYKIIEKRQSVAFWCNPISGHATLYWYQQILGQGPKLLIQFQNNGVVDDSQLPKDRFSAERLKGVDSTLKIQPAKLEDSAVYLCASSFGGDTLTNEKLFFGSGTQLSVL.

V is TRBV2 and J is TRBJ2-3; TRBD2 aligns across 10 bases. In germline, CDR1 is SNHLY, CDR2 FYNNEI. V shed 4 bases, J shed 6 bases, and the junction held 7 bases outside the gene matches. The CDR3 loop spans 15 amino acids. The CDR3 nucleotides read TGTGCCAGCAGTGTAGCGGGGGGAGATTCGGATACGCAGTATTTT. Residues: CASSVAGGDSDTQYF.

The V call is TRBV28, the J call TRBJ2-3, with 8 bases that match TRBD2. The CDR3 loop spans 13 amino acids. Losses at the gene ends were 7 bases for V and 2 bases for J; bases not matched to a gene: 2. Germline V CDR1 and CDR2: MDHEN, SYDVKM. CDR3 sequence: CASKRGSTDTQYF. The CDR3 DNA reads TGTGCCAGCAAGCGGGGGTCCACAGATACGCAGTATTTT.

The chain combines TRBV27 with TRBJ1-2, with 10 bases fitting TRBD1. CDR1 is MNHEY and CDR2 is SMNVEV in the germline V gene (reference sequence). V was pared by 7 bases and J by 3 bases, with 20 bases of the junction left unmatched. The CDR3 has 19 residues. CDR3 nucleotide sequence: TGTGCCAGCAAATACCGGGACAGGGGTATGAGGGTGAATTACTATGGCTACACCTTC. As protein: CASKYRDRGMRVNYYGYTF.

This clone was seen just once. V gene TRBV5-1 combines with J gene TRBJ2-3, with 9 bases identical to TRBD1. The germline CDR1 and CDR2 sequences are SGHRS and YFSETQ. Trimming removed 3 bases from V and 7 bases from J; junction bases left unmatched: 9. The CDR3 runs 15 residues. DNA for the CDR3: TGCGCCAGCAGCTCCCGGGACAGGGATATCAATACGCAGTATTTT. Amino acids: CASSSRDRDINTQYF.

V is TRBV29-1 and J is TRBJ2-7; 9 nucleotides line up with TRBD1. The CDR3 is 13 amino acids. Losses at the gene ends were 1 base for V and 5 bases for J; bases not matched to a gene: 3. The germline CDR1 and CDR2 sequences are SQVTM and ANQGSEA. CDR3 amino acids: CSVEGTGVHEQYF. The CDR3 bases are TGCAGCGTTGAAGGGACAGGGGTCCACGAGCAGTACTTC.

This chain joins TRBV7-3 and TRBJ2-7, with D tentatively TRBD2 (6 bases). Germline CDR1 reads SGHTA; CDR2 reads FQGTGA. This CDR3 contains 16 residues. Trimming removed 2 bases from V and 4 bases from J, with 18 bases in between. CDR3 loop: CASSLGDGTQGYEQYF. CDR3 in DNA: TGTGCCAGCAGCTTAGGGGATGGGACTCAGGGATACGAGCAGTACTTC.

This clone was seen just once. For the CDR3, the DNA is TGTGCCAGCTCCACGACAGGGGGAAGTCAGCCCCAGCATTTT. The encoded protein is CASSTTGGSQPQHF. The chain employs TRBV19 and TRBJ1-5; 9 bases fit TRBD1. Trimming removed 9 bases from V and 6 bases from J; junction bases left unmatched: 9. In germline, CDR1 is LNHDA, CDR2 SQIVND (reference sequence). The CDR3 is 14 amino acids. The variable domain in full, with the rest retrieved from reference TRBV19 and TRBJ1-5, is DGGITQSPKYLFRKEGQNVTLSCEQNLNHDAMYWYRQDPGQGLRLIYYSQIVNDFQKGDIAEGYSVSREKKESFPLTVTSAQKNPTAFYLCASSTTGGSQPQHFGDGTRLSIL.

The V call is TRBV19, the J call TRBJ1-1, with D possibly TRBD1 on 5 matching bases. The V gene lost 7 bases and the J gene lost 0 bases, with 15 bases spanning the gap. CDR3 length: 15 residues. Per germline, CDR1 LNHDA and CDR2 SQIVND (reference sequence). CDR3 sequence: CASTLDSLMNTEAFF. The CDR3 DNA follows: TGTGCCAGTACCTTAGACAGCCTCATGAACACTGAAGCTTTCTTT.

The chain employs TRBV28 and TRBJ1-2; 9 bases line up with TRBD1. V was clipped by 5 bases and J by 7 bases; unmatched bases: 14. CDR3 size: 16 residues. The V gene's germline CDR1 is MDHEN and CDR2 SYDVKM. CDR3 DNA sequence: TGTGCCAGCAGTCAAACCGGGACAGGGAATTTGTTTGGCTACACCTTC. Protein sequence: CASSQTGTGNLFGYTF.

This clone was seen a few times. J is TRBJ1-1 and V is TRBV7-9; D not certain. Germline values: CDR1 SEHNR, CDR2 FQNEAQ (reference sequence). V dropped 10 bases and J dropped 5 bases, with 17 bases sitting between them. The CDR3 runs 13 residues. The CDR3 reads CATHIEGNTEAFF. The CDR3 DNA follows: TGTGCCACCCACATTGAGGGAAATACTGAAGCTTTCTTT.

J is TRBJ2-1 and V is TRBV20-1, with 8 bases aligning to TRBD2. The CDR3 sequence is 18 residues long. Germline values: CDR1 DFQATT, CDR2 SNEGSKA (reference sequence). The junction had 13 bases not matched to a gene; V was cut back by 3 bases and J by 0 bases. CDR3 sequence reads: CSASPLAGTSDSYNEQFF. The CDR3 DNA sequence: TGCAGTGCTAGTCCGCTAGCGGGTACCTCGGACTCCTACAATGAGCAGTTCTTC.

The V gene is TRBV5-5, the J gene TRBJ1-3; 11 nucleotides match TRBD1. This CDR3 has 16 residues. V gave up 5 bases and J gave up 1 base; unmatched junction bases: 5. The germline gives CDR1 SGHKS, CDR2 YYEKEE (reference sequence). The chain's CDR3 is CASRIGQGASGNTIYF. The CDR3 DNA is TGTGCCAGCAGGATCGGACAGGGGGCATCTGGAAACACCATATATTTT.

This chain joins TRBV7-3 and TRBJ2-1, with 10 positions matching TRBD2. The CDR3 sequence is 17 residues long. V dropped 5 bases and J dropped 9; count of bases not matched to a gene: 16. In germline, CDR1 is SGHTA, CDR2 FQGTGA. This CDR3 reads CASSAPKERGGLIEQFF. The CDR3 DNA follows: TGTGCCAGCAGCGCGCCGAAGGAGCGGGGGGGCCTTATTGAGCAGTTCTTC.

This chain connects TRBV7-9 to TRBJ2-3; 14 bases map to TRBD2. This CDR3 comprises 18 residues. With V trimmed by 5 bases and J by 5 bases, 12 bases remained unmatched. The germline CDR1 and CDR2 sequences are SEHNR and FQNEAQ (reference sequence). The CDR3 region has the DNA TGTGCCAGCAGCGTTAAGAGGAGACTAGCGGGGGGGCGAGATACGCAGTATTTT. It is translated as CASSVKRRLAGGRDTQYF. Based on the CDR3 plus reference TRBV7-9 and TRBJ2-3, the full variable domain is DTGVSQNPRHKITKRGQNVTFRCDPISEHNRLYWYRQTLGQGPEFLTYFQNEAQLEKSRLLSDRFSAERPKGSFSTLEIQRTEQGDSAMYLCASSVKRRLAGGRDTQYFGPGTRLTVL.

The chain uses TRBV11-2 and TRBJ1-2; 9 bases are a match to TRBD1. Germline V lookup: CDR1 SGHAT, CDR2 FQNNGV. The CDR3 covers 15 residues. J gave up 2 bases and V 5 bases, and 6 bases lay outside the gene matches. The CDR3 DNA reads as TGTGCCAGCAGCCGCTACAGGGGGCTGAACTATGGCTACACCTTC. Translated, it gives CASSRYRGLNYGYTF.

The J gene is TRBJ2-3, the V gene TRBV5-1, with D maybe TRBD2 (5 bases). This CDR3 is built from 14 residues. V lost 4 bases to trimming and J lost 0 bases, with 9 bases between them. Germline V gene lookup returns CDR1 SGHRS and CDR2 YFSETQ. DNA of the CDR3: TGCGCCAGCAGCATCGAGCGGAGCACAGATACGCAGTATTTT. Protein sequence: CASSIERSTDTQYF.

V gene TRBV2 combines with J gene TRBJ1-6, with 8 positions matching TRBD1. Germline lookup yields CDR1 SNHLY and CDR2 FYNNEI. Trimming took 6 bases from V and 9 from J; bases not matched to a gene: 7. This CDR3 region has 14 residues. CDR3 in DNA: TGTGCCAGCAGACCGACAGGGGTCATTTCACCCCTCCACTTT. It translates to CASRPTGVISPLHF.

V gene TRBV14 combines with J gene TRBJ1-6; 7 bases are shared with TRBD1. The CDR3 extends over 15 amino acids. CDR1 is SGHDN and CDR2 is FVKESK in the germline V gene. With 4 bases clipped from V and 9 bases from J, the junction kept 9 bases outside the gene matches. The CDR3 DNA follows: TGTGCCAGCAGCCTAGAGACAGGGAAGGGTTCACCCCTCCACTTT. Translating gives CASSLETGKGSPLHF.

V usage is TRBV21-1 and J usage is TRBJ2-7; the table's D gene call, TRBD1, was not cross checked with the DNA. TRBV21-1 is a pseudogene locus. This CDR3 has 14 residues. CDR3 sequence (DNA): TGTGCCAGCAGCAGCCCGGACAGGGCACACGAGCAGTACTTC. This codes for CASSSPDRAHEQYF.

The chain joins TRBV18 to TRBJ1-2; a possible D gene is TRBD1 (6 bases). CDR1 and CDR2 from the germline V gene are KGHSH and LQKENI. The CDR3 is 16 residues long. Trimming cost V 3 bases and J 2 bases, with 16 bases left between them. CDR3 protein: CASSPKGTSLNYGYTF. The CDR3 DNA sequence: TGTGCCAGCTCACCCAAAGGGACAAGTTTGAACTATGGCTACACCTTC.

The chain combines TRBV18 with TRBJ1-2; D is uncertain. V dropped 1 base and J dropped 0 bases, with 21 bases sitting between them. The germline gives CDR1 KGHSH, CDR2 LQKENI. The CDR3 has 19 amino acids. The CDR3 is CASSPQVLNTYGANYGYTF. CDR3 in DNA: TGTGCCAGCTCACCACAGGTTTTGAATACCTATGGAGCTAACTATGGCTACACCTTC.

V is TRBV5-4 and J is TRBJ2-1, with a tentative D call TRBD2 (6 bases). The germline CDR1 and CDR2 sequences are SGHNT and YYREEE (reference sequence). CDR3 length: 13 residues. Trimming took off 4 bases at V and 5 bases at J, with 10 bases between the two ends. The DNA for the CDR3 is TGTGCCAGCAGCACGCCGGGGGACAATGAGCAGTTCTTC. It codes for CASSTPGDNEQFF.

The V and J genes are TRBV19 and TRBJ2-1; D might be TRBD1 (6 bases). CDR3 length: 15 residues. Germline assignment: CDR1 LNHDA and CDR2 SQIVND (reference sequence). V lost 1 base, J lost 3 bases, and 10 bases lay in between. CDR3 region: CASSIAYRDYNEQFF. In DNA, the CDR3 is TGTGCCAGTAGTATAGCGTACAGGGACTACAATGAGCAGTTCTTC.

The chain uses TRBV7-2 and TRBJ1-6, with TRBD1 as a possible D gene (5 bases). This CDR3 has 13 amino acids. Trimming left V 1 base short and J 12 bases short, with 10 bases between. Germline loops: CDR1 SGHTA, CDR2 FQGNSA. The CDR3 DNA is TGTGCCAGCAGCTTAGACCCTACAGGACCCCTCCACTTT. This sequence encodes CASSLDPTGPLHF.